This TCR beta chain was captured in a study of shared clonotypes between healthy human individuals. Sequencing was at deep level. Clones were read by immunoSEQ multiplex PCR, and TCRdb kept only the in-frame ones, dropping some. Here the sample spans about 2.5 million clones, around 92% being singletons. The CDR3 length is 16 residues. The germline CDR1 and CDR2 sequences are SGHNT and YYREEE (reference sequence). The V end was cut by 0 bases, the J end by 5 bases, with 17 bases between. This sequence was found in a man aged 18 to 30 in good health. Some clones in this sample may be carry-over from other donors' samples. This chain connects TRBV5-4 to TRBJ1-1; tentative D call: TRBD1 (6 bases). The sequencing sample was made of naive CD4+ T cells from PBMCs. Subset denoted: CD45RA+ positively selected. CDR3 DNA: TGTGCCAGCAGCTTGGGTTCGGGGGGGGCGCGGACTGAAGCTTTCTTT. It specifies CASSLGSGGARTEAFF.